Each of the 5 T cell receptor beta chains below was sequenced from the same sample in a study of blood T cell repertoires in COVID-19. Repertoires were generated with immunoSEQ multiplex PCR, while TCRdb's copy carries only in-frame clones and drops some. This table has tens of thousands of clones, roughly 93% appearing once. Sequenced: peripheral blood. The receptors stem from a human donor in a cohort sampled during active COVID-19.

The chain has TRBV28 and TRBJ1-1; TRBD1 agrees at 7 bases. The CDR3 is made up of 11 amino acids. V dropped 7 bases and J dropped 8; count of bases not matched to a gene: 4. In germline, CDR1 is MDHEN, CDR2 SYDVKM. The CDR3 region is CASNLQGEAFF. For the CDR3, the DNA is TGTGCCAGCAACTTACAGGGGGAAGCTTTCTTT.

The V call is TRBV2, the J call TRBJ1-2; TRBD1 agrees at 8 bases. Germline V gene lookup returns CDR1 SNHLY and CDR2 FYNNEI. This CDR3 has 14 amino acids. V lost 6 bases, J lost 0 bases, and 3 bases stayed unmatched. The CDR3 coding sequence is TGTGCCAGCAGGGGACAGGCGACTAACTATGGCTACACCTTC. This codes for CASRGQATNYGYTF.

The count of this clone is one. The rearrangement links TRBV29-1 to TRBJ2-1, with 7 bases fitting TRBD1. Germline-derived CDR1 and CDR2 are SQVTM and ANQGSEA. Germline trimming cut 6 bases from V and 4 bases from J; bases unmatched to any gene: 6. There are 13 residues in the CDR3. The CDR3 here is CSVLPGQYNEQFF. The CDR3 DNA follows: TGCAGCGTCCTTCCGGGACAGTACAATGAGCAGTTCTTC.

This chain links TRBV19 with TRBJ2-1; 15 nucleotides align to TRBD2. The CDR3 runs 17 residues. Germline loops: CDR1 LNHDA, CDR2 SQIVND (reference sequence). J was trimmed by 7 bases and V by 6 bases; bases with no gene match: 10. This CDR3 is CASRTGGTSGRWNEQFF. The CDR3 DNA reads as TGTGCCAGTAGGACCGGGGGGACTAGCGGGAGGTGGAATGAGCAGTTCTTC.

V usage is TRBV5-5 and J usage is TRBJ2-1, with D tentatively TRBD2 (7 bases). The CDR3 spans 14 residues. V dropped 4 bases and J dropped 4 bases, with 12 bases sitting between them. Germline CDR1 reads SGHKS; CDR2 reads YYEKEE (reference sequence). The CDR3 protein is CASSSGTSYNEQFF. The CDR3, as DNA: TGTGCCAGCAGCAGCGGGACATCGTACAATGAGCAGTTCTTC.